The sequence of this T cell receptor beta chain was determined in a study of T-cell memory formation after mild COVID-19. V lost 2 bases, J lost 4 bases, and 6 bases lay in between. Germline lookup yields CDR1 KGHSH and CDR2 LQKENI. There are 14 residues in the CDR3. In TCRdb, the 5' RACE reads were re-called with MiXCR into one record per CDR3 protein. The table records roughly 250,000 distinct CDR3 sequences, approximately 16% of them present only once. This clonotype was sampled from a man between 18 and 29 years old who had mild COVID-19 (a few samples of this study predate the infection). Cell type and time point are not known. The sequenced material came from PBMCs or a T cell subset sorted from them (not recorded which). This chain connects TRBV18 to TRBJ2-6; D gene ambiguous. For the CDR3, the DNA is TGTGCCAGCTCACCAGTAGTAGGGGCCAACGTCCTGACTTTC. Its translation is CASSPVVGANVLTF. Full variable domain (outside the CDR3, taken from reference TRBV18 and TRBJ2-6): NAGVMQNPRHLVRRRGQEARLRCSPMKGHSHVYWYRQLPEEGLKFMVYLQKENIIDESGMPKERFSAEFPKEGPSILRIQQVVRGDSAAYFCASSPVVGANVLTFGAGSRLTVL.